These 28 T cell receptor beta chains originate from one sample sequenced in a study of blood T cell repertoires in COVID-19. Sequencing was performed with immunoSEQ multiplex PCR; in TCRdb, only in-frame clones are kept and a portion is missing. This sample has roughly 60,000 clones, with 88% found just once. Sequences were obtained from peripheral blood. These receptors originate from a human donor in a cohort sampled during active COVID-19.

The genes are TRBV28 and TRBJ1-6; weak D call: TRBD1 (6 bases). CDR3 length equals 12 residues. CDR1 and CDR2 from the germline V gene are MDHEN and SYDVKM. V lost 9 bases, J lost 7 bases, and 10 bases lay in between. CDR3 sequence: CASTGFNSPLHF. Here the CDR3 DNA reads TGTGCCAGTACAGGGTTCAATTCACCCCTCCACTTT.

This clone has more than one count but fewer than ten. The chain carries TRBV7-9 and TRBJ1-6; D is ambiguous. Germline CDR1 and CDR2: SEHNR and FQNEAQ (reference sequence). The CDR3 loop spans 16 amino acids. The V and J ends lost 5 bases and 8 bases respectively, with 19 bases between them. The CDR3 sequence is CASSTPWEMGDSPLHF. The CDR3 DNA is TGTGCCAGCAGCACACCCTGGGAGATGGGTGATTCACCCCTCCACTTT.

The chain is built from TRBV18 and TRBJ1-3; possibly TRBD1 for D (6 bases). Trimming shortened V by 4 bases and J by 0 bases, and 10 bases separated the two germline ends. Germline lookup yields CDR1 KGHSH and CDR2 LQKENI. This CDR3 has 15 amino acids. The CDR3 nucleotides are TGTGCCAGCTCACACATACAGGGCTCTGGAAACACCATATATTTT. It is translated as CASSHIQGSGNTIYF.

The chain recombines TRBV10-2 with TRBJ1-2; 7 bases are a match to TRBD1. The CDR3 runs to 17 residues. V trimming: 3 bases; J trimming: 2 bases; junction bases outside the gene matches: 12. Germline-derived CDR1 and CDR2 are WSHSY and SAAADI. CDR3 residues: CASSEFRQGRANYGYTF. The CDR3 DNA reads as TGCGCCAGCAGTGAATTCCGACAGGGAAGAGCCAACTATGGCTACACCTTC.

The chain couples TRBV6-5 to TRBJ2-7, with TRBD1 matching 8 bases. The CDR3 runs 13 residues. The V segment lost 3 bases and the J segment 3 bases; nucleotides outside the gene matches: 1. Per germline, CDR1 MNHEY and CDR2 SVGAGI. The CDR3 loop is CASSYDRGYEQYF. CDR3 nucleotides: TGTGCCAGCAGTTATGACAGGGGCTACGAGCAGTACTTC.

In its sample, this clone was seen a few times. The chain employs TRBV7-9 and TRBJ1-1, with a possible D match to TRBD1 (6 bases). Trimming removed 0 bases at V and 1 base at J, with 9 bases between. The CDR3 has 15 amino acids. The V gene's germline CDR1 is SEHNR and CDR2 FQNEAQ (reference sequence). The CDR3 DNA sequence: TGTGCCAGCAGCTTAGCCACAGGGAGGAACACTGAAGCTTTCTTT. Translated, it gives CASSLATGRNTEAFF.

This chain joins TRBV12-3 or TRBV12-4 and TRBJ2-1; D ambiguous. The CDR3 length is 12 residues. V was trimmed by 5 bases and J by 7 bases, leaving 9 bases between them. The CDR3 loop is CASSRVRNEQFF. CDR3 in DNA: TGTGCCAGCAGTAGAGTCCGTAATGAGCAGTTCTTC.

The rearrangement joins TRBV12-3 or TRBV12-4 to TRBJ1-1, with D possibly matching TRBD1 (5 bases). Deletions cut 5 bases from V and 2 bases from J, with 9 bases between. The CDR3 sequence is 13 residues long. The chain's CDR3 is CASSPTGNTEAFF. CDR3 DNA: TGTGCCAGCAGTCCCACAGGAAACACTGAAGCTTTCTTT.

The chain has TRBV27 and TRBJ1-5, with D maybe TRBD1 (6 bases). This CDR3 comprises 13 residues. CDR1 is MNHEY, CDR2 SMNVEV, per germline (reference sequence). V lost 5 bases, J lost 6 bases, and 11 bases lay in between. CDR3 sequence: CASSVQGPQPQHF. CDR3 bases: TGTGCCAGCAGTGTACAGGGTCCTCAGCCCCAGCATTTT.

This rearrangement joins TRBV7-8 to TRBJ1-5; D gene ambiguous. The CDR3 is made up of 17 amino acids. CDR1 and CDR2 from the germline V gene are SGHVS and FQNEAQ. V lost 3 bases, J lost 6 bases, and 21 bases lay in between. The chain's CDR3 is CASSLNPLGPSAQPQHF. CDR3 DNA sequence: TGTGCCAGCAGCTTGAATCCCTTGGGCCCGTCAGCTCAGCCCCAGCATTTT.

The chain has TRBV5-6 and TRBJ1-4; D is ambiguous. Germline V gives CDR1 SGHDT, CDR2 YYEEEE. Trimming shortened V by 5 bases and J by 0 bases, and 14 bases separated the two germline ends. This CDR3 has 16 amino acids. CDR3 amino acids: CASSFSPMATNEKLFF. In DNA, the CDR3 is TGTGCCAGCAGTTTTTCCCCTATGGCAACTAATGAAAAACTGTTTTTT.

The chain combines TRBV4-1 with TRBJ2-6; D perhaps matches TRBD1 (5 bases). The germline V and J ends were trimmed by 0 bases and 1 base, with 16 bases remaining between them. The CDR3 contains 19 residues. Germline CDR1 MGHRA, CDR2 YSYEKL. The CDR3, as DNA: TGCGCCAGCAGCCAAGATGGATTAGGGGCCATATCTGGGGCCAACGTCCTGACTTTC. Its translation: CASSQDGLGAISGANVLTF.

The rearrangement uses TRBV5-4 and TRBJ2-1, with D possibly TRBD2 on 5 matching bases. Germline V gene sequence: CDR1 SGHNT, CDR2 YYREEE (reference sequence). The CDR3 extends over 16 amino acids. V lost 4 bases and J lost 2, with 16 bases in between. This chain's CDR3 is CASSLSGTLAYNEQFF. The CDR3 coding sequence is TGTGCCAGCAGCCTCAGCGGTACGCTAGCCTACAATGAGCAGTTCTTC.

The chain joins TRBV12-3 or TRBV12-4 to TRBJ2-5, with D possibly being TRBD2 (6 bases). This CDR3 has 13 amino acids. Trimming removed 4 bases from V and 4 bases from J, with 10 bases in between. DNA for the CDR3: TGTGCCAGCAGTTCCGCGGGGTTAGAGACCCAGTACTTC. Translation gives CASSSAGLETQYF.

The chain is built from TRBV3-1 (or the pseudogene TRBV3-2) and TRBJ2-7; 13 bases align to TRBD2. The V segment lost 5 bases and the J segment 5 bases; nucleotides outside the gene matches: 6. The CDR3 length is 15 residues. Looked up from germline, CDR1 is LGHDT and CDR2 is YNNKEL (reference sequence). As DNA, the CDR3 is TGTGCCAGCAGCAAGAAACTAGCGGGAGGGCACGAGCAGTACTTC. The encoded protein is CASSKKLAGGHEQYF.

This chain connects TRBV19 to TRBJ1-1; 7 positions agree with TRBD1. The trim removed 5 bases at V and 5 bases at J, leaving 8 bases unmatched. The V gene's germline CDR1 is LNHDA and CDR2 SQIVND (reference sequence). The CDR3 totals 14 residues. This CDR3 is CASSPGTVGTEAFF. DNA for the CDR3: TGTGCCAGTAGTCCCGGGACAGTAGGAACTGAAGCTTTCTTT.

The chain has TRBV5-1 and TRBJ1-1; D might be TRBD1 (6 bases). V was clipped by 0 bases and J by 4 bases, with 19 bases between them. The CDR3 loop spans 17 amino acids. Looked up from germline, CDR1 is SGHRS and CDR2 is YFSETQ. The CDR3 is CASSLARQGRVGTEAFF. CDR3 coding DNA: TGCGCCAGCAGCTTGGCCAGGCAGGGGCGGGTAGGCACTGAAGCTTTCTTT.

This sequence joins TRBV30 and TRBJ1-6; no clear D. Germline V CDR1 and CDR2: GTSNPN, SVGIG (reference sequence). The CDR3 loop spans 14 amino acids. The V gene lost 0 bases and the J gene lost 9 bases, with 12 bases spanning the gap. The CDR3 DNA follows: TGTGCCTGGAGTGTATCCGGGAATAGTTCACCCCTCCACTTT. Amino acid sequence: CAWSVSGNSSPLHF.

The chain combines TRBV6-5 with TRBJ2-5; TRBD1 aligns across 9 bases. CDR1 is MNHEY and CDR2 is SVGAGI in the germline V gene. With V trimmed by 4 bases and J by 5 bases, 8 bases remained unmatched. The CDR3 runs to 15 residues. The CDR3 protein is CASSFRDRETETQYF. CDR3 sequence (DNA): TGTGCCAGCAGTTTTCGGGACAGGGAGACTGAGACCCAGTACTTC.

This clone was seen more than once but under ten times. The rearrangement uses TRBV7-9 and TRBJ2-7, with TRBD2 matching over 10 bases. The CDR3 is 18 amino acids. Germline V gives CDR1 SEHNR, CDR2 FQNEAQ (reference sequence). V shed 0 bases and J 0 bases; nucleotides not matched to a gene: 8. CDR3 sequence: CASSLALAGDPTSYEQYF. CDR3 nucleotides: TGTGCCAGCAGCTTAGCTCTAGCGGGGGACCCAACCTCCTACGAGCAGTACTTC.

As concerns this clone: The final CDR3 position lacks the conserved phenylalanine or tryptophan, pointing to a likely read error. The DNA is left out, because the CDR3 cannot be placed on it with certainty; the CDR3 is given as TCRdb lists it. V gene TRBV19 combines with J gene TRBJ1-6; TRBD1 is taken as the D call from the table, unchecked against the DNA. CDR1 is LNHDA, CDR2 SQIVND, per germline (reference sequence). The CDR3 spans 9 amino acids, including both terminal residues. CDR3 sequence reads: CASSMDRDG.

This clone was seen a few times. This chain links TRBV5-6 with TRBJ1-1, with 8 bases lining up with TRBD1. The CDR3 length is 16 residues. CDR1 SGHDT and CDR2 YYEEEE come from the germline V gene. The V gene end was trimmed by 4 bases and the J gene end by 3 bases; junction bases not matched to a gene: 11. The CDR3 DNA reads TGTGCCAGCAGCCCCGGACAGGGATTATGGTACACTGAAGCTTTCTTT. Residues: CASSPGQGLWYTEAFF.

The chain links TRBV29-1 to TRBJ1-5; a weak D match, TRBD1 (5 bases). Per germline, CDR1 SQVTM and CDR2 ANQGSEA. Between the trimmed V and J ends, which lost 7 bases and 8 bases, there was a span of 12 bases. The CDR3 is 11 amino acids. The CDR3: CSAGGTEPQHF. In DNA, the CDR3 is TGCAGCGCTGGGGGGACGGAGCCCCAGCATTTT.

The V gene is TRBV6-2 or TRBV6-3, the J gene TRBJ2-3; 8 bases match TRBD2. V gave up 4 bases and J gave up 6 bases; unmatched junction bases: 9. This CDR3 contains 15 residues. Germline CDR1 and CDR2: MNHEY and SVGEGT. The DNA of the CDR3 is TGTGCCAGCAGTTCCTCGGGACTAGGTGGGGATACGCAGTATTTT. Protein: CASSSSGLGGDTQYF.

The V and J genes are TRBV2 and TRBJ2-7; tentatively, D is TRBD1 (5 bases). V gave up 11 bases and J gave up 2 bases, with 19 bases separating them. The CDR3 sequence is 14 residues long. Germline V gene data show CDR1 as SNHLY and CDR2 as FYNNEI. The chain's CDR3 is CASTVQQVTYEQYF. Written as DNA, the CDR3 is TGTGCCTCCACGGTCCAACAGGTTACCTACGAGCAGTACTTC.

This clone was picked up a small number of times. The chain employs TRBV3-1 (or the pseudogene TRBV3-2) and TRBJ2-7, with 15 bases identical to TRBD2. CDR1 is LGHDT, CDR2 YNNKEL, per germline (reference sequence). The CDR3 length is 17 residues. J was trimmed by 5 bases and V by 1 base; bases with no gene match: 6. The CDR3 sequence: CASSQAGGLAGGHEQYF. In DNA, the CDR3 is TGTGCCAGCAGCCAAGCCGGAGGACTAGCGGGGGGGCACGAGCAGTACTTC.

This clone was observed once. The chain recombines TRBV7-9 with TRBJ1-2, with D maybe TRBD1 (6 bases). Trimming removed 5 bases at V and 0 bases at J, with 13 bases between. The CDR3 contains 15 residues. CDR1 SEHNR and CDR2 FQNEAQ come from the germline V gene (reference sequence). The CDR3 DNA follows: TGTGCCAGCAGCACACCGACAGGACCTAACTATGGCTACACCTTC. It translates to CASSTPTGPNYGYTF.

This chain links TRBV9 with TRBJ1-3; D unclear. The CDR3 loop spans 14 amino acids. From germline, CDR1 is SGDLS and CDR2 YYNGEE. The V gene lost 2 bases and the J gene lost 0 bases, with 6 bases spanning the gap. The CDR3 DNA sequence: TGTGCCAGCAGCGTCGAGTCCTCTGGAAACACCATATATTTT. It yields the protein CASSVESSGNTIYF.